Listed below are T cell receptor beta chains from one sample, sequenced in a study of blood T cell repertoires in COVID-19. Method: immunoSEQ multiplex PCR; TCRdb's copy keeps in-frame clones and lacks some. In the table there are about 300,000 clones, 85% to 90% of which are singletons. Material: peripheral blood. The receptors come from a man between 65 and 85 years old with acute or convalescent COVID-19. CDR3s include the opening cysteine and the closing phenylalanine or tryptophan. Fields, in order: CDR3 DNA, CDR3 protein, D gene, V gene, clone size, J gene. D genes are given only for firm matches. Size tells how often a clone was seen (once, few, many) or the class of an expanded clone, and some rows leave it out.

TGTGCCAGCGCTCGGTGGCAGCCCCAGCATTTT | CASARWQPQHF | NA | TRBV6-4 | NA | TRBJ1-5
TGTGCCAGCAGCCAAGGGTCTACAGGGTCACAGCCCCAGCATTTT | CASSQGSTGSQPQHF | NA | TRBV4-2 | few | TRBJ1-5
TGCGCCAGCAGCCGCGGGCCCGGGACAGGGGTTGAAAAACTGTTTTTT | CASSRGPGTGVEKLFF | TRBD1 | TRBV4-3 | NA | TRBJ1-4
TGTGCCAGCAGCTTTGGGACAGGGTCTGGGGCCAACGTCCTGACTTTC | CASSFGTGSGANVLTF | TRBD1 | TRBV5-6 | NA | TRBJ2-6
TGCGCCAGCAGCCCGGGAGAGGGAGGTACGCATGAGCAGTTCTTC | CASSPGEGGTHEQFF | NA | TRBV4-3 | NA | TRBJ2-1
TGTGCCAGCAGCTACCCCGTGTTTGTCGGTTTCCGTCAGCCCCAGCATTTT | CASSYPVFVGFRQPQHF | NA | TRBV11-2 | NA | TRBJ1-5
TGTGCCAGTAGTACCTCCCGCGCGGCAACTAATGAAAAACTGTTTTTT | CASSTSRAATNEKLFF | NA | TRBV19 | NA | TRBJ1-4
TGTGCCAGCAGCTGGGGGGTGGGGACAGCAGGACAAGAGACCCAGTACTTC | CASSWGVGTAGQETQYF | NA | TRBV7-2 | NA | TRBJ2-5
TGTGCCAGCAGACACGACAGGGGAAAGCAGCATTTT | CASRHDRGKQHF | TRBD1 | TRBV28 | once | TRBJ1-5
TGTGCCAGCAGCTTGCCCCCCGGCGGAGAAGAGCAGTACTTC | CASSLPPGGEEQYF | NA | TRBV5-4 | NA | TRBJ2-7
TGTGCCAGCAGCGTAGGCCAGACCGGGGAGCTGTTTTTT | CASSVGQTGELFF | NA | TRBV9 | NA | TRBJ2-2
TGTGCCACGAAAGGGGAATCGGAGACCCAGTACTTC | CATKGESETQYF | NA | TRBV24-1 | NA | TRBJ2-5
TGCGCCAGCAGCTTGGCTGGGACTAGCACAGATACGCAGTATTTT | CASSLAGTSTDTQYF | NA | TRBV5-1 | NA | TRBJ2-3
TGTGCCAGCAGCTTGGGGGGAGGGCCCGGAGATACGCAGTATTTT | CASSLGGGPGDTQYF | TRBD2 | TRBV5-4 | NA | TRBJ2-3
TGTGCCAGCAGCCAAGATCGAGGGGGATGGGGTTATAATTCACCCCTCCACTTT | CASSQDRGGWGYNSPLHF | NA | TRBV4-2 | NA | TRBJ1-6
TGTGCCAGCAGCGCCGGGACAGATTTTCAGCCCCAGCATTTT | CASSAGTDFQPQHF | TRBD1 | TRBV9 | NA | TRBJ1-5
TGCGCCAGCAGCTTGGGGCCACTAGCTGGGGGAATCAGCGAGCAGTTCTTC | CASSLGPLAGGISEQFF | NA | TRBV5-1 | NA | TRBJ2-1
TGCGCCAGCAGCCTACTAGCGGGGGCTGACAATGAGCAGTTCTTC | CASSLLAGADNEQFF | TRBD2 | TRBV4-3 | NA | TRBJ2-1
TGTGCCAGCAGCCCACGGATCGCGGGGGCGTCTGGAAACACCATATATTTT | CASSPRIAGASGNTIYF | NA | TRBV7-9 | NA | TRBJ1-3
TGCGCCAGCGCCGGGCTAGCGGGAGGATCAGATACGCAGTATTTT | CASAGLAGGSDTQYF | TRBD2 | TRBV5-1 | once | TRBJ2-3
TGTGCCAGCAGGAGATCAGGGGGGAGGACTGAAGCTTTCTTT | CASRRSGGRTEAFF | TRBD1 | TRBV6-5 | few | TRBJ1-1
TGTGCCAGCAGCAAACGGAGGAGTGAGCAGTTCTTC | CASSKRRSEQFF | NA | TRBV13 | NA | TRBJ2-1
TGTGCCAGTAGTATCGCCGGGCCAGGGACCGGGGAGCTGTTTTTT | CASSIAGPGTGELFF | NA | TRBV19 | NA | TRBJ2-2
TGTGCCAGCAGCTATCATACGGACAGGGTCGTCACTGAAGCTTTCTTT | CASSYHTDRVVTEAFF | TRBD1 | TRBV14 | NA | TRBJ1-1
TGCGCCAGCAGCCTAGGGACTAGTTACGACACCGGGGAGCTGTTTTTT | CASSLGTSYDTGELFF | TRBD2 | TRBV5-1 | NA | TRBJ2-2
TGCAGCGTTGAAGTTCGGGAGGCGGCTGAAGCTTTCTTT | CSVEVREAAEAFF | NA | TRBV29-1 | NA | TRBJ1-1
TGTGCCAGCAGCCAAGACGGAGGACAGGAACGGACCCAGTACTTC | CASSQDGGQERTQYF | TRBD1 | TRBV4-2 | NA | TRBJ2-5
TGTGCCAGCACCAATCCCGACAGGGTGAATTCACCCCTCCACTTT | CASTNPDRVNSPLHF | TRBD1 | TRBV28 | NA | TRBJ1-6
TGTGCCAGCAGCCAAGTAGCTGGAAACACCATATATTTT | CASSQVAGNTIYF | NA | TRBV3-1/TRBV3-2 | NA | TRBJ1-3
TGCAGCGTTGAAGATGCCAGGGAACCTTACAATGAGCAGTTCTTC | CSVEDAREPYNEQFF | NA | TRBV29-1 | NA | TRBJ2-1
TGTGCCAGCAGCCTCAAAGGGGGGGGCGGCGGCTCACCCCTCCACTTT | CASSLKGGGGGSPLHF | NA | TRBV9 | NA | TRBJ1-6
TGTGCCAGCAGCTTCGGTCCCGGGGAGCTGTTTTTT | CASSFGPGELFF | NA | TRBV7-2 | few | TRBJ2-2
TGTGCCAGCAGTTTATTTTGGGGGGGGTATCAGCAGTACTTC | CASSLFWGGYQQYF | TRBD2 | TRBV28 | NA | TRBJ2-7
TGTGCCAGCAGCTTACCCGGGTCCCAAGGAAACACTGAAGCTTTCTTT | CASSLPGSQGNTEAFF | NA | TRBV7-9 | NA | TRBJ1-1
TGTGCCAGCAGCTTGGATCGGGGGGAATGGATAGGCGAGCAGTACTTC | CASSLDRGEWIGEQYF | TRBD2 | TRBV5-4 | NA | TRBJ2-7
TGTGCCAGCAGCCTCGGGACTAGCGCTTACTACGAGCAGTACTTC | CASSLGTSAYYEQYF | TRBD2 | TRBV5-4 | NA | TRBJ2-7
TGTGCCAGCAGTCACGACTGGTCCCAAGAGACCCAGTACTTC | CASSHDWSQETQYF | NA | TRBV7-2 | once | TRBJ2-5
TGTGCCAGCAGTTACTCGGGGACACCAACTAATGAAAAACTGTTTTTT | CASSYSGTPTNEKLFF | NA | TRBV6-5 | NA | TRBJ1-4
TGTGCCAGCAGCTTAGCGCTAATAGGGGGAGAGCAGTTCTTC | CASSLALIGGEQFF | NA | TRBV7-8 | NA | TRBJ2-1
TGTGCCAGCAGTTTAAGAGGGCCCTACAATGAGCAGTTCTTC | CASSLRGPYNEQFF | NA | TRBV28 | NA | TRBJ2-1
TGTGCCAGCAGCGTAGCTGGTCCGGGGGGGAACACCGGGGAGCTGTTTTTT | CASSVAGPGGNTGELFF | TRBD2 | TRBV9 | NA | TRBJ2-2